Listed below are T cell receptor beta chains from one sample, sequenced in a study of blood T cell repertoires in COVID-19. Measured with immunoSEQ multiplex PCR; TCRdb has only the in-frame clones, and not every one. The profile shows some 70,000 clones, around 80% of them singletons. Sequenced sample: peripheral blood. These receptors originate from a woman aged 45-65 years with acute or convalescent COVID-19. Both conserved end residues are part of each CDR3. Each record gives: CDR3 protein, CDR3 DNA, D gene, J gene, V gene, clone size. The D gene is left open where the match is weak. Size tells how often a clone was seen (once, few, many) or the class of an expanded clone, and some rows leave it out.

CDR3aa: CASRLRGMNTEAFF
CDR3nt: TGTGCCAGCAGGCTCAGGGGCATGAACACTGAAGCTTTCTTT
d_gene: NA
j_gene: TRBJ1-1
v_gene: TRBV2
abundance: NA

CDR3aa: CASSLRILNSPLHF
CDR3nt: TGTGCCAGCAGCCTTAGGATACTAAATTCACCCCTCCACTTT
d_gene: NA
j_gene: TRBJ1-6
v_gene: TRBV13
abundance: few

CDR3aa: CASSYQGGGYTF
CDR3nt: TGTGCCAGCAGTTACCAGGGTGGTGGCTACACCTTC
d_gene: NA
j_gene: TRBJ1-2
v_gene: TRBV6-5
abundance: NA

CDR3aa: CASRGGTSGVLGEQYF
CDR3nt: TGCGCCAGCAGGGGAGGGACTAGCGGGGTTCTGGGCGAGCAGTACTTC
d_gene: TRBD2
j_gene: TRBJ2-7
v_gene: TRBV4-3
abundance: NA

CDR3aa: CASSLSGVVYEQYF
CDR3nt: TGTGCCAGCAGTTTATCGGGAGTAGTTTACGAGCAGTACTTC
d_gene: NA
j_gene: TRBJ2-7
v_gene: TRBV27
abundance: NA

CDR3aa: CATSRDRVPSDPQHF
CDR3nt: TGTGCCACCAGCAGAGATCGGGTCCCTTCTGACCCCCAGCATTTT
d_gene: NA
j_gene: TRBJ1-5
v_gene: TRBV15
abundance: NA

CDR3aa: CASTNGLAGGQVYGEQFF
CDR3nt: TGTGCCAGCACGAATGGACTAGCGGGGGGGCAAGTTTATGGTGAGCAGTTCTTC
d_gene: TRBD2
j_gene: TRBJ2-1
v_gene: TRBV7-9
abundance: NA

CDR3aa: CASSFLDRGGTEAFF
CDR3nt: TGTGCCAGCAGCTTTCTTGACCGGGGGGGCACTGAAGCTTTCTTT
d_gene: NA
j_gene: TRBJ1-1
v_gene: TRBV11-2
abundance: NA

CDR3aa: CSVRDRVDEQFF
CDR3nt: TGCAGCGTTCGGGACAGGGTAGATGAGCAGTTCTTC
d_gene: TRBD1
j_gene: TRBJ2-1
v_gene: TRBV29-1
abundance: NA

CDR3aa: CASSQERTGPQHF
CDR3nt: TGCGCCAGCAGCCAAGAGCGGACAGGACCCCAGCATTTT
d_gene: TRBD1
j_gene: TRBJ1-5
v_gene: TRBV4-3
abundance: NA

CDR3aa: CASSLRDSNSPLHF
CDR3nt: TGTGCCAGCAGCCTCCGGGACAGTAATTCACCCCTCCACTTT
d_gene: TRBD1
j_gene: TRBJ1-6
v_gene: TRBV3-1/TRBV3-2
abundance: NA

CDR3aa: CASSLLLAGATSTDTQYF
CDR3nt: TGCGCCAGCAGCTTGCTACTAGCGGGGGCTACTAGCACAGATACGCAGTATTTT
d_gene: TRBD2
j_gene: TRBJ2-3
v_gene: TRBV5-1
abundance: NA

CDR3aa: CASSSSYRVPNQPQHF
CDR3nt: TGTGCCAGCAGTTCGTCGTACAGGGTCCCTAATCAGCCCCAGCATTTT
d_gene: NA
j_gene: TRBJ1-5
v_gene: TRBV28
abundance: NA

CDR3aa: CASSYSNQPQHF
CDR3nt: TGTGCCAGCAGCTATAGCAATCAGCCCCAGCATTTT
d_gene: NA
j_gene: TRBJ1-5
v_gene: TRBV12-3/TRBV12-4
abundance: few

CDR3aa: CASSSPSDSSAYEQYF
CDR3nt: TGTGCCAGCAGCTCGCCCTCGGACAGTTCTGCCTACGAGCAGTACTTC
d_gene: NA
j_gene: TRBJ2-7
v_gene: TRBV7-9
abundance: NA

CDR3aa: CASSFGQGGYEQYF
CDR3nt: TGTGCCAGCAGCTTCGGTCAGGGGGGCTACGAGCAGTACTTC
d_gene: NA
j_gene: TRBJ2-7
v_gene: TRBV7-9
abundance: NA

CDR3aa: CSVEFLGGGVGTEAFF
CDR3nt: TGCAGCGTTGAATTTTTAGGGGGCGGGGTAGGCACTGAAGCTTTCTTT
d_gene: TRBD1
j_gene: TRBJ1-1
v_gene: TRBV29-1
abundance: NA

CDR3aa: CASSPLPGLAGSNEQFF
CDR3nt: TGTGCCAGCTCGCCACTCCCTGGCCTAGCGGGAAGCAATGAGCAGTTCTTC
d_gene: TRBD2
j_gene: TRBJ2-1
v_gene: TRBV18
abundance: NA

CDR3aa: CAISGTSSGSGELFF
CDR3nt: TGTGCCATCAGTGGAACTAGTAGCGGGTCCGGGGAGCTGTTTTTT
d_gene: TRBD2
j_gene: TRBJ2-2
v_gene: TRBV10-3
abundance: NA

CDR3aa: CASSDWTGQETQYF
CDR3nt: TGCGCCAGCAGCGACTGGACAGGCCAAGAGACCCAGTACTTC
d_gene: TRBD1
j_gene: TRBJ2-5
v_gene: TRBV5-1
abundance: NA

CDR3aa: CASRGQGGYEQYF
CDR3nt: TGTGCCAGCAGAGGACAGGGGGGGTACGAGCAGTACTTC
d_gene: TRBD1
j_gene: TRBJ2-7
v_gene: TRBV6-5
abundance: NA

CDR3aa: CASSPRAGPYEQYF
CDR3nt: TGTGCCAGCAGCCCCCGGGCAGGGCCCTACGAGCAGTACTTC
d_gene: NA
j_gene: TRBJ2-7
v_gene: TRBV7-9
abundance: NA

CDR3aa: CASGRPSPRVDTQYF
CDR3nt: TGTGCCAGCGGGAGGCCCAGTCCCCGAGTAGATACGCAGTATTTT
d_gene: NA
j_gene: TRBJ2-3
v_gene: TRBV7-2
abundance: NA

CDR3aa: CASTPKAGVGSYEQYF
CDR3nt: TGTGCCAGCACTCCTAAAGCGGGAGTTGGATCCTACGAGCAGTACTTC
d_gene: TRBD2
j_gene: TRBJ2-7
v_gene: TRBV6-6
abundance: NA

CDR3aa: CASSVDGHLQETQYF
CDR3nt: TGTGCCAGCAGCGTAGACGGACACCTCCAAGAGACCCAGTACTTC
d_gene: NA
j_gene: TRBJ2-5
v_gene: TRBV9
abundance: NA

CDR3aa: CASSFGRQEQFF
CDR3nt: TGTGCCAGCAGTTTCGGCCGACAGGAGCAGTTCTTC
d_gene: NA
j_gene: TRBJ2-1
v_gene: TRBV27
abundance: NA

CDR3aa: CASSQGGRLAGGITDTQYF
CDR3nt: TGTGCCAGCAGCCAAGGCGGTAGACTAGCGGGGGGGATCACAGATACGCAGTATTTT
d_gene: TRBD2
j_gene: TRBJ2-3
v_gene: TRBV3-1/TRBV3-2
abundance: NA

CDR3aa: CAITDSPNEKLFF
CDR3nt: TGTGCCATTACCGACAGCCCAAATGAAAAACTGTTTTTT
d_gene: NA
j_gene: TRBJ1-4
v_gene: TRBV10-3
abundance: NA

CDR3aa: CTSSLRGGTGELFF
CDR3nt: TGCACCAGCAGCCTCCGGGGGGGGACCGGGGAGCTGTTTTTT
d_gene: NA
j_gene: TRBJ2-2
v_gene: TRBV1
abundance: NA

CDR3aa: CASTDRASSSEQYF
CDR3nt: TGCGCCAGCACCGACAGGGCATCTTCGTCCGAGCAGTACTTC
d_gene: TRBD1
j_gene: TRBJ2-7
v_gene: TRBV5-1
abundance: NA

CDR3aa: CASSAGLAGVGETQYF
CDR3nt: TGTGCCAGCAGCGCGGGACTAGCGGGAGTAGGAGAGACCCAGTACTTC
d_gene: TRBD2
j_gene: TRBJ2-5
v_gene: TRBV9
abundance: few

CDR3aa: CASSPETGNWQPQHF
CDR3nt: TGTGCCAGCAGCCCGGAGACAGGGAACTGGCAGCCCCAGCATTTT
d_gene: TRBD1
j_gene: TRBJ1-5
v_gene: TRBV7-8
abundance: NA

CDR3aa: CASSQDRLNTEAFF
CDR3nt: TGTGCCAGCAGCCAAGATCGGTTGAACACTGAAGCTTTCTTT
d_gene: NA
j_gene: TRBJ1-1
v_gene: TRBV3-1/TRBV3-2
abundance: NA

CDR3aa: CASRPGQNNEQFF
CDR3nt: TGCGCCAGCAGACCAGGACAGAACAATGAGCAGTTCTTC
d_gene: NA
j_gene: TRBJ2-1
v_gene: TRBV5-1
abundance: NA

CDR3aa: CASSDSSGAGRQFF
CDR3nt: TGTGCCAGCAGTGACTCGAGCGGGGCCGGGCGGCAGTTCTTC
d_gene: TRBD2
j_gene: TRBJ2-1
v_gene: TRBV6-4
abundance: few

CDR3aa: CASSQVSGTQEQFF
CDR3nt: TGCGCCAGCAGCCAAGTAAGCGGGACGCAAGAGCAGTTCTTC
d_gene: TRBD2
j_gene: TRBJ2-1
v_gene: TRBV4-1
abundance: NA

CDR3aa: CASSLVKGPMDEQYF
CDR3nt: TGTGCCAGCAGTTTAGTTAAGGGGCCAATGGACGAGCAGTACTTC
d_gene: NA
j_gene: TRBJ2-7
v_gene: TRBV28
abundance: many

CDR3aa: CASSLSTKSSYEQYF
CDR3nt: TGTGCCAGCAGTTTATCGACTAAGAGCTCCTACGAGCAGTACTTC
d_gene: NA
j_gene: TRBJ2-7
v_gene: TRBV27
abundance: NA

CDR3aa: CASSATGTGWEEETQYF
CDR3nt: TGTGCCAGCAGCGCCACCGGGACAGGGTGGGAGGAAGAGACCCAGTACTTC
d_gene: TRBD1
j_gene: TRBJ2-5
v_gene: TRBV5-6
abundance: NA

CDR3aa: CASRGQANYGYTF
CDR3nt: TGTGCCAGCCGAGGACAGGCTAACTATGGCTACACCTTC
d_gene: TRBD1
j_gene: TRBJ1-2
v_gene: TRBV2
abundance: NA

CDR3aa: CASSLAFGGGIQYF
CDR3nt: TGTGCCAGCAGCTTAGCTTTCGGCGGAGGCATTCAGTACTTC
d_gene: NA
j_gene: TRBJ2-4
v_gene: TRBV11-2
abundance: NA

CDR3aa: CASSVAGLAGVDEQFF
CDR3nt: TGTGCCAGCAGCGTAGCGGGACTAGCGGGAGTCGATGAGCAGTTCTTC
d_gene: TRBD2
j_gene: TRBJ2-1
v_gene: TRBV9
abundance: NA

CDR3aa: CASNPWKQGAKGYTF
CDR3nt: TGTGCCAGCAATCCATGGAAGCAGGGGGCTAAGGGCTACACCTTC
d_gene: TRBD1
j_gene: TRBJ1-2
v_gene: TRBV2
abundance: NA

CDR3aa: CASSQDNEGENIQYF
CDR3nt: TGTGCCAGCAGCCAAGACAACGAGGGCGAAAACATTCAGTACTTC
d_gene: NA
j_gene: TRBJ2-4
v_gene: TRBV4-2
abundance: NA

CDR3aa: CASSSGAGAYEQYF
CDR3nt: TGTGCCAGCAGTTCAGGGGCGGGAGCCTACGAGCAGTACTTC
d_gene: NA
j_gene: TRBJ2-7
v_gene: TRBV11-2
abundance: NA

CDR3aa: CASLAGTGGTEAFF
CDR3nt: TGTGCCAGCCTGGCCGGGACAGGGGGCACTGAAGCTTTCTTT
d_gene: TRBD1
j_gene: TRBJ1-1
v_gene: TRBV2
abundance: NA

CDR3aa: CARSLVDRFRASTDTQYF
CDR3nt: TGTGCCAGAAGCTTGGTTGACAGGTTCCGTGCTAGCACAGATACGCAGTATTTT
d_gene: NA
j_gene: TRBJ2-3
v_gene: TRBV5-3
abundance: NA

CDR3aa: CASSSGPEAFF
CDR3nt: TGTGCCAGCAGTTCAGGGCCTGAAGCTTTCTTT
d_gene: NA
j_gene: TRBJ1-1
v_gene: TRBV12-3/TRBV12-4
abundance: NA

CDR3aa: CASSLLPLAGSDGYTF
CDR3nt: TGCGCCAGCAGCTTGCTACCTTTGGCGGGCTCGGATGGCTACACCTTC
d_gene: NA
j_gene: TRBJ1-2
v_gene: TRBV5-1
abundance: NA

CDR3aa: CASSHPKTGELFF
CDR3nt: TGCGCCAGCAGCCACCCTAAAACCGGGGAGCTGTTTTTT
d_gene: NA
j_gene: TRBJ2-2
v_gene: TRBV5-1
abundance: few

CDR3aa: CASSLSAGGREKLFF
CDR3nt: TGTGCCAGCAGTTTATCCGCGGGGGGCCGGGAAAAACTGTTTTTT
d_gene: NA
j_gene: TRBJ1-4
v_gene: TRBV28
abundance: NA

CDR3aa: CASSFGGAYNEQFF
CDR3nt: TGTGCCAGCAGCTTCGGGGGGGCCTACAATGAGCAGTTCTTC
d_gene: TRBD2
j_gene: TRBJ2-1
v_gene: TRBV7-3
abundance: NA

CDR3aa: CAWSVQGRELGPQHF
CDR3nt: TGTGCCTGGAGTGTACAGGGCAGGGAATTAGGTCCCCAGCATTTT
d_gene: NA
j_gene: TRBJ1-5
v_gene: TRBV30
abundance: NA

CDR3aa: CASSTLGLAGGETQYF
CDR3nt: TGTGCCAGCAGCACACTCGGACTAGCGGGAGGGGAGACCCAGTACTTC
d_gene: TRBD2
j_gene: TRBJ2-5
v_gene: TRBV14
abundance: NA

CDR3aa: CASSFLQSGEQYF
CDR3nt: TGTGCCAGCAGTTTTTTACAGTCTGGCGAGCAGTACTTC
d_gene: NA
j_gene: TRBJ2-7
v_gene: TRBV27
abundance: NA

CDR3aa: CASSLIGRADTQYF
CDR3nt: TGTGCCAGCAGTTTAATCGGGAGGGCAGATACGCAGTATTTT
d_gene: TRBD2
j_gene: TRBJ2-3
v_gene: TRBV28
abundance: few

CDR3aa: CSASISLPPGEKLFF
CDR3nt: TGCAGTGCTAGTATATCTCTACCGCCCGGGGAAAAACTGTTTTTT
d_gene: NA
j_gene: TRBJ1-4
v_gene: TRBV20-1
abundance: NA

CDR3aa: CASSTVRGGIYDDGYTF
CDR3nt: TGTGCCAGCAGTACCGTAAGGGGGGGTATTTATGACGATGGCTACACCTTC
d_gene: NA
j_gene: TRBJ1-2
v_gene: TRBV28
abundance: NA

CDR3aa: CASFRDRGPGNTIYF
CDR3nt: TGTGCCAGCTTTAGGGACAGGGGGCCTGGAAACACCATATATTTT
d_gene: TRBD1
j_gene: TRBJ1-3
v_gene: TRBV6-5
abundance: NA

CDR3aa: CASSLRGRALSEQYF
CDR3nt: TGTGCCAGCAGCTTGCGGGGGAGGGCCTTGAGCGAGCAGTACTTC
d_gene: TRBD2
j_gene: TRBJ2-7
v_gene: TRBV5-6
abundance: NA